Below are 14 T cell receptor beta chains sequenced from a single sample in a study of T cell repertoires in cytomegalovirus infection. TCRdb recomputed calls from the reads with MiXCR, one row per CDR3 protein. The sample contains around 570,000 distinct CDR3 sequences, roughly 42% of which appear only once. Antigens of these TCRs are unknown. Source: cultured PBMCs, taken from culture after CMV antigen stimulation. The receptors here all came from a human donor in good health (CMV status not recorded). Some clones in this sample may be carry-over from other donors' samples.

V usage is TRBV4-1 and J usage is TRBJ1-5; D remains ambiguous. The CDR3 spans 13 residues. Trimming shortened V by 0 bases and J by 7 bases, and 7 bases separated the two germline ends. Germline assignment: CDR1 MGHRA and CDR2 YSYEKL. For the CDR3, the DNA is TGCGCCAGCAGCCAAGAGATTCGGCAGCCCCAGCATTTT. Amino acids: CASSQEIRQPQHF.

This clonotype was picked up a small number of times. The chain carries TRBV2 and TRBJ2-1; D might be TRBD2 (5 bases). CDR1 is SNHLY and CDR2 is FYNNEI in the germline V gene. The CDR3 is 13 residues long. The V gene lost 3 bases and the J gene lost 12 bases, with 15 bases spanning the gap. DNA for the CDR3: TGTGCCAGCAGTGATGTAGGACTGCGGATGCAGTTCTTC. The encoded protein is CASSDVGLRMQFF.

The CDR3 region is CASSLRRYSYEQYF. The CDR3 DNA is TGTGCCAGCAGCTTAAGACGCTACTCCTACGAGCAGTACTTC. The genes are TRBV11-2 and TRBJ2-7; D gene unclear. Trimming pared 2 bases from V and 0 bases from J, leaving 8 bases between. Germline V CDR1 and CDR2: SGHAT, FQNNGV. CDR3 size: 14 residues.

This clonotype showed up many times. The rearrangement joins TRBV7-2 to TRBJ2-7, with unresolved D. Germline V gives CDR1 SGHTA, CDR2 FQGNSA. The V and J ends lost 5 bases and 2 bases respectively, with 7 bases between them. This CDR3 is built from 12 residues. The CDR3 sequence is CASSQRPYEQYV. For the CDR3, the DNA is TGTGCCAGCAGCCAGAGACCCTACGAGCAGTACGTC.

This clonotype was observed a single time. V is TRBV10-3 and J is TRBJ1-5; 7 nucleotides align to TRBD1. The CDR3 is 12 residues long. V trimming: 11 bases; J trimming: 5 bases; junction bases outside the gene matches: 6. Germline values: CDR1 ENHRY, CDR2 SYGVKD. The CDR3 spells CAVQGEYQPQHF. In nucleotides, the CDR3 is TGTGCCGTTCAGGGGGAATATCAGCCCCAGCATTTT.

V usage is TRBV11-3 and J usage is TRBJ2-7; tentative D call: TRBD1 (6 bases). CDR1 is SGHNT and CDR2 is YENEEA in the germline V gene. Trimming took 1 base from V and 4 from J, leaving 14 bases between them. The CDR3 is made up of 15 amino acids. Here the CDR3 DNA reads TGTGCCAGCAGCTTAGGAGGGCCAGGGGATTACGAGCAGTACTTC. Its translation: CASSLGGPGDYEQYF.

This clonotype was detected ten times or more. V gene TRBV7-8 combines with J gene TRBJ2-3; 8 nucleotides agree with TRBD2. Germline V gene lookup returns CDR1 SGHVS and CDR2 FQNEAQ. The CDR3 loop spans 14 amino acids. J lost 6 bases, V lost 5 bases, and 7 bases had no gene match. In nucleotides, the CDR3 is TGTGCCAGCAGCGACAGCGGGGGCATGGATACGCAGTATTTT. Its protein is CASSDSGGMDTQYF.

CDR3 loop: CASSLAAGQGSPYSYEQYF. Here the CDR3 DNA reads TGTGCCAGCAGCTTAGCGGCGGGACAGGGGTCCCCATACTCCTACGAGCAGTACTTC. The chain employs TRBV7-6 and TRBJ2-7; 10 nucleotides line up with TRBD1. CDR3 length equals 19 residues. Germline assignment: CDR1 SGHVS and CDR2 FNYEAQ. The ends lost 0 bases at V and 0 bases at J; junction bases unmatched: 11.

The table lists this clonotype with a few counts. The J gene is TRBJ2-5, the V gene TRBV18; maybe TRBD1 (5 bases). CDR3 length: 12 amino acids. V was trimmed by 6 bases and J by 2 bases, leaving 7 bases between them. Germline values: CDR1 KGHSH, CDR2 LQKENI. The CDR3 DNA follows: TGTGCCAGCTCCCAGGGACAAGAGACCCAGTACTTC. It is translated as CASSQGQETQYF. The whole variable domain, remainder taken from reference TRBV18 and TRBJ2-5, is NAGVMQNPRHLVRRRGQEARLRCSPMKGHSHVYWYRQLPEEGLKFMVYLQKENIIDESGMPKERFSAEFPKEGPSILRIQQVVRGDSAAYFCASSQGQETQYFGPGTRLLVL.

The rearrangement links TRBV20-1 to TRBJ1-1; tentatively, D is TRBD1 (5 bases). The V end lost 4 bases, the J end lost 1 base, and 13 bases lay between the germline ends. The CDR3 covers 14 residues. Per germline, CDR1 DFQATT and CDR2 SNEGSKA (reference sequence). This CDR3 is CSATRTRGNTEAFF. The DNA for the CDR3 is TGCAGTGCTACCCGGACGAGGGGGAACACTGAAGCTTTCTTT.

The V gene is TRBV4-3, the J gene TRBJ1-1; a possible D gene is TRBD1 (5 bases). Germline V CDR1 and CDR2: LGHNA, YSLEER. V dropped 1 base and J dropped 0 bases, with 12 bases sitting between them. The CDR3 is made up of 16 amino acids. CDR3 protein: CASSQAKGRMNTEAFF. CDR3 sequence (DNA): TGCGCCAGCAGCCAAGCGAAGGGACGGATGAACACTGAAGCTTTCTTT.

This sequence joins TRBV11-2 and TRBJ1-1, with D hard to call. CDR3 size: 17 residues. The germline V and J ends were trimmed by 3 bases and 0 bases, with 17 bases remaining between them. Looked up from germline, CDR1 is SGHAT and CDR2 is FQNNGV. This CDR3 is CASSFRSGTVMNTEAFF. CDR3 coding DNA: TGTGCCAGCAGCTTTCGAAGCGGCACAGTGATGAACACTGAAGCTTTCTTT.

CDR3 coding DNA: TGTGCCAGCAGCTTAGATTCGGGTCAGGCGATCTACGAGCAGTACTTC. Amino acid sequence: CASSLDSGQAIYEQYF. This chain connects TRBV7-8 to TRBJ2-7, with unresolved D. The CDR3 runs to 16 residues. Trimming cost V 1 base and J 3 bases, with 16 bases left between them. Germline V gene data show CDR1 as SGHVS and CDR2 as FQNEAQ.

This clonotype showed up just a few times. The chain uses TRBV7-2 and TRBJ1-2; D ambiguous. Trimming removed 2 bases from V and 6 bases from J, with 10 bases in between. The germline gives CDR1 SGHTA, CDR2 FQGNSA. The CDR3 length is 13 residues. For the CDR3, the DNA is TGTGCCAGCAGCTTAAGGTTTACAGATGGCTACACCTTC. It is translated as CASSLRFTDGYTF. The full variable domain, its missing parts supplied by reference TRBV7-2 and TRBJ1-2, is GAGVSQSPSNKVTEKGKDVELRCDPISGHTALYWYRQSLGQGLEFLIYFQGNSAPDKSGLPSDRFSAERTGGSVSTLTIQRTQQEDSAVYLCASSLRFTDGYTFGSGTRLTVV.